Listed here are 14 T cell receptor beta chains from one sample, sequenced in a study of control samples from healthy donors and cancer patients. Sequenced by immunoSEQ multiplex PCR; TCRdb stores in-frame clones only, minus some. Here the sample spans 130,000 to 150,000 clones, approximately 91% being singletons. Specimen: blood. The receptors stem from a man in his thirties or forties in good health.

The chain recombines TRBV28 with TRBJ2-1, with 7 bases matching TRBD1. CDR3 size: 15 residues. The V gene's germline CDR1 is MDHEN and CDR2 SYDVKM. Trimming removed 4 bases from V and 12 bases from J; junction bases left unmatched: 15. The DNA for the CDR3 is TGTGCCAGCAGTTACCCCGGGACAGCTACAATGACGCAGTTCTTC. Amino acid sequence: CASSYPGTATMTQFF.

The J gene is TRBJ2-2, the V gene TRBV13; 8 nucleotides line up with TRBD1. CDR1 PRHDT and CDR2 FYEKMQ come from the germline V gene (reference sequence). The trim removed 5 bases at V and 10 bases at J, leaving 9 bases unmatched. This CDR3 has 14 residues. The CDR3 nucleotides read TGTGCCAGCAGCATCGGACAGGGTGCGCCGGAGCTGTTTTTT. Translation: CASSIGQGAPELFF.

This CDR3 reads CASSPQGPGNTIYF. CDR3 coding DNA: TGTGCCAGCAGCCCCCAAGGGCCCGGAAACACCATATATTTT. This chain joins TRBV7-9 and TRBJ1-3; D unresolved. The CDR3 is 14 residues long. The germline gives CDR1 SEHNR, CDR2 FQNEAQ (reference sequence). V was shortened by 5 bases and J by 4 bases, with 12 bases between the two germline ends.

The chain is built from TRBV18 and TRBJ1-6; a possible D gene is TRBD1 (6 bases). CDR1 KGHSH and CDR2 LQKENI come from the germline V gene. This CDR3 comprises 18 residues. The V and J ends lost 6 bases and 0 bases respectively, with 18 bases between them. CDR3 sequence: CASSSTGSVTSYNSPLHF. The CDR3 nucleotides are TGTGCCAGCTCGTCAACAGGGTCCGTTACCTCCTATAATTCACCCCTCCACTTT.

This chain joins TRBV5-4 and TRBJ2-1; maybe TRBD2 (5 bases). There are 17 residues in the CDR3. Between the trimmed V and J ends, which lost 3 bases and 4 bases, there was a span of 20 bases. Germline V gene sequence: CDR1 SGHNT, CDR2 YYREEE (reference sequence). CDR3 amino acids: CASSSVSVGFLYNEQFF. CDR3 nucleotides: TGTGCCAGCAGCTCGGTTAGCGTAGGGTTCCTATACAATGAGCAGTTCTTC.

This chain joins TRBV18 and TRBJ2-7; TRBD2 agrees at 9 bases. Trimming at V came to 1 base and at J to 2 bases, leaving 3 bases not matched to a gene. The CDR3 runs 15 residues. In germline, CDR1 is KGHSH, CDR2 LQKENI. CDR3 DNA sequence: TGTGCCAGCTCACCACTGGCGGGGGGGACCTACGAGCAGTACTTC. Its translation is CASSPLAGGTYEQYF.

The chain combines TRBV3-1 (or the pseudogene TRBV3-2) with TRBJ1-2; 9 bases fit TRBD1. V lost 2 bases, J lost 4 bases, and 5 bases stayed unmatched. The CDR3 runs to 15 residues. CDR1 is LGHDT, CDR2 YNNKEL, per germline (reference sequence). The CDR3 loop reads CASSQKQGAVYGYTF. The CDR3 DNA reads TGTGCCAGCAGCCAAAAACAGGGGGCTGTCTATGGCTACACCTTC.

In nucleotides, the CDR3 is TGTGCCAGCAGCTTCGGACAGAGCTCCTACGAGCAGTACTTC. It codes for CASSFGQSSYEQYF. V gene TRBV5-5 combines with J gene TRBJ2-7; possible D gene TRBD1, 6 bases. The CDR3 runs to 14 residues. V lost 2 bases, J lost 0 bases, and 9 bases lay in between. Germline CDR1 is SGHKS and CDR2 is YYEKEE (reference sequence).

This clone was seen a handful of times. This chain uses TRBV12-5 with TRBJ1-2; D unclear. CDR1 and CDR2 (germline): LGHNT, FRNRAP. V was trimmed by 3 bases and J by 8 bases, leaving 19 bases between them. The CDR3 is 15 amino acids. The CDR3 DNA follows: TGTGCTAGTGGTTTCATAGAAGCGGGAATCCGGGGCTACACCTTC. Translation: CASGFIEAGIRGYTF.

The J gene is TRBJ1-2, the V gene TRBV30; the match to TRBD1 covers 8 bases. In germline, CDR1 is GTSNPN, CDR2 SVGIG (reference sequence). The CDR3 is 14 amino acids. Trimming cost V 4 bases and J 2 bases; bases outside gene matches: 6. The CDR3 bases are TGTGCCTGGACGTCCTGGACAGGGAACTATGGCTACACCTTC. Residues: CAWTSWTGNYGYTF.

The gene calls are TRBV5-1 and TRBJ1-1; D uncertain. V gave up 6 bases and J gave up 4 bases, with 10 bases separating them. The CDR3 sequence is 12 residues long. From germline, CDR1 is SGHRS and CDR2 YFSETQ. Written as DNA, the CDR3 is TGCGCCAGCACCCGGACGGGCACTGAAGCTTTCTTT. This translates into CASTRTGTEAFF.

V is TRBV11-1 and J is TRBJ2-3, with D maybe TRBD2 (6 bases). The V end lost 5 bases, the J end lost 0 bases, and 12 bases lay between the germline ends. The CDR3 is 15 amino acids. Germline CDR1 SGHAT, CDR2 FQDESV (reference sequence). In nucleotides, the CDR3 is TGTGCCAGCAGCCCCTGGAGGGTAAGCACAGATACGCAGTATTTT. Protein sequence: CASSPWRVSTDTQYF.

The rearrangement joins TRBV7-2 to TRBJ2-7; D remains ambiguous. Trimming cost V 3 bases and J 2 bases, with 5 bases left between them. CDR3 size: 12 residues. Germline values: CDR1 SGHTA, CDR2 FQGNSA. CDR3 amino acids: CASSFQTYEQYF. CDR3 DNA: TGTGCCAGCAGCTTCCAGACCTACGAGCAGTACTTC.

A few counts support this clone. The genes are TRBV10-3 and TRBJ2-3; TRBD2 agrees at 11 bases. The germline V gene has CDR1 ENHRY and CDR2 SYGVKD. The CDR3 spans 18 residues. J gave up 0 bases and V 3 bases, and 8 bases lay outside the gene matches. CDR3 region: CAISEVFSGGASTDTQYF. As DNA, the CDR3 is TGTGCCATCAGTGAAGTTTTTAGCGGGGGGGCTAGCACAGATACGCAGTATTTT.